The 27 T cell receptor beta chains reported below all come from one sample, sequenced in a study of blood T cell repertoires in COVID-19. Profiling relied on immunoSEQ multiplex PCR, and the TCRdb table lists in-frame clones only, not all of them. Here the sample spans under 200,000 clones, 70% to 90% being singletons. The sequenced sample consisted of peripheral blood. These receptors were obtained from a man in his sixties with COVID-19, enrolled during active disease.

The chain has TRBV5-5 and TRBJ1-3; D not certain. The CDR3 extends over 16 amino acids. CDR1 is SGHKS, CDR2 YYEKEE, per germline (reference sequence). V gave up 5 bases and J gave up 3 bases, with 18 bases separating them. CDR3: CASSYADGRLGNTIYF. The CDR3 coding sequence is TGTGCCAGCAGTTATGCGGACGGGAGGCTTGGAAACACCATATATTTT.

This clone turned up a few times. V and J are TRBV9 and TRBJ2-1, with 8 positions matching TRBD2. J lost 1 base, V lost 3 bases, and 6 bases had no gene match. This CDR3 has 16 amino acids. CDR1 SGDLS and CDR2 YYNGEE come from the germline V gene. The CDR3 DNA is TGTGCCAGCAGCGCGGAGCCGGGGGGGTCCTACAATGAGCAGTTCTTC. Translation: CASSAEPGGSYNEQFF.

The V call is TRBV9, the J call TRBJ1-2; possibly TRBD1 for D (5 bases). The germline CDR1 and CDR2 sequences are SGDLS and YYNGEE. The CDR3 has 13 residues. V lost 3 bases, J lost 8 bases, and 14 bases lay in between. DNA of the CDR3: TGTGCCAGCAGCGCAGCGGGGGGATTCGGCTACACCTTC. It encodes CASSAAGGFGYTF.

V is TRBV5-6 and J is TRBJ2-7; 7 nucleotides align to TRBD1. V trimming: 3 bases; J trimming: 3 bases; junction bases outside the gene matches: 9. The CDR3 sequence is 15 residues long. Germline CDR1 reads SGHDT; CDR2 reads YYEEEE. The CDR3 sequence: CASSSPTGTDYEQYF. CDR3 in DNA: TGTGCCAGCAGCTCACCTACCGGGACAGACTACGAGCAGTACTTC.

The chain couples TRBV6-5 to TRBJ1-1; no clear D. Germline CDR1 reads MNHEY; CDR2 reads SVGAGI. This CDR3 is 13 amino acids long. Trimming cost V 7 bases and J 0 bases, with 9 bases left between them. The chain's CDR3 is CASKDFMNTEAFF. CDR3 coding DNA: TGTGCCAGCAAGGACTTTATGAACACTGAAGCTTTCTTT.

V gene TRBV3-1 (or the pseudogene TRBV3-2) combines with J gene TRBJ1-3; no clear D gene. V was pared by 0 bases and J by 7 bases, with 4 bases between. This CDR3 has 12 residues. The V gene's germline CDR1 is LGHDT and CDR2 YNNKEL (reference sequence). Here the CDR3 reads CASSQERNTIYF. The CDR3 nucleotides read TGTGCCAGCAGCCAAGAGAGGAACACCATATATTTT.

V is TRBV7-2 and J is TRBJ1-1; tentatively, D is TRBD1 (5 bases). The germline V gene encodes CDR1 SGHTA and CDR2 FQGNSA. The CDR3 has 12 residues. V dropped 6 bases and J dropped 6 bases, with 11 bases sitting between them. CDR3 DNA sequence: TGTGCCAGCAGAGACAGACAGTCTGAAGCTTTCTTT. It yields the protein CASRDRQSEAFF. The full variable domain, with the rest looked up from reference TRBV7-2 and TRBJ1-1, is GAGVSQSPSNKVTEKGKDVELRCDPISGHTALYWYRQSLGQGLEFLIYFQGNSAPDKSGLPSDRFSAERTGGSVSTLTIQRTQQEDSAVYLCASRDRQSEAFFGQGTRLTVV.

This chain links TRBV4-1 with TRBJ2-3, with TRBD2 identical over 9 bases. Trimming removed 2 bases from V and 1 base from J; junction bases left unmatched: 4. The germline gives CDR1 MGHRA, CDR2 YSYEKL. The CDR3 has 16 residues. CDR3 loop: CASSQSGGGGTDTQYF. The CDR3 coding sequence is TGCGCCAGCAGCCAATCTGGCGGGGGGGGCACAGATACGCAGTATTTT.

The rearrangement links TRBV30 to TRBJ2-6; D uncertain. The ends were cut back, 7 bases at V and 0 bases at J, with 7 bases in the middle. There are 13 residues in the CDR3. Germline values: CDR1 GTSNPN, CDR2 SVGIG (reference sequence). CDR3 DNA sequence: TGTGCCTCAGACACCTCTGGGGCCAACGTCCTGACTTTC. Translating gives CASDTSGANVLTF.

The V call is TRBV6-5, the J call TRBJ2-5, with 7 bases that match TRBD1. CDR1 is MNHEY and CDR2 is SVGAGI in the germline V gene. CDR3 length: 13 amino acids. The J segment lost 3 bases and the V segment lost 6 bases, leaving 4 bases of the junction unmatched. CDR3 in DNA: TGTGCCAGCAGCTCCGGGACAGAAGAGACCCAGTACTTC. Encoded protein: CASSSGTEETQYF.

The chain has TRBV5-4 and TRBJ2-1, with D possibly matching TRBD2 (7 bases). CDR1 and CDR2 from the germline V gene are SGHNT and YYREEE (reference sequence). With 0 bases removed from V and 4 bases from J, the gap between germline ends came to 14 bases. The CDR3 extends over 16 amino acids. In DNA form, the CDR3 reads TGTGCCAGCAGCTTGGTCGGGAGGAGGGGGTACAATGAGCAGTTCTTC. It is translated as CASSLVGRRGYNEQFF. The whole variable domain, filled in from reference TRBV5-4 and TRBJ2-1, reads ETGVTQSPTHLIKTRGQQVTLRCSSQSGHNTVSWYQQALGQGPQFIFQYYREEENGRGNFPPRFSGLQFPNYSSELNVNALELDDSALYLCASSLVGRRGYNEQFFGPGTRLTVL.

The genes are TRBV7-2 and TRBJ1-5, with D perhaps matching TRBD1 (5 bases). Trimming stripped 2 bases from V and 6 bases from J, with 5 bases between. Germline CDR1 is SGHTA and CDR2 is FQGNSA. CDR3 length: 12 residues. CDR3 in amino acids: CASSLQGQPQHF. The CDR3 region has the DNA TGTGCCAGCAGCTTACAGGGTCAGCCCCAGCATTTT.

CDR3 DNA sequence: TGTGCCAGCAGCTACGGACTAGCGGGCATCACTAGCACAGATACGCAGTATTTT. Its translation: CASSYGLAGITSTDTQYF. V and J are TRBV5-4 and TRBJ2-3; 11 nucleotides agree with TRBD2. Germline V lookup: CDR1 SGHNT, CDR2 YYREEE (reference sequence). V gave up 3 bases and J gave up 0 bases; unmatched junction bases: 9. The CDR3 contains 18 residues.

This chain connects TRBV5-6 to TRBJ2-7, with 14 positions matching TRBD2. CDR1 is SGHDT, CDR2 YYEEEE, per germline. V trimming: 4 bases; J trimming: 5 bases; junction bases outside the gene matches: 11. The CDR3 runs 17 residues. The CDR3 loop reads CASSPRLAGGPLHEQYF. The CDR3 bases are TGTGCCAGCAGCCCGCGACTAGCGGGAGGGCCCCTCCACGAGCAGTACTTC.

The rearrangement joins TRBV20-1 to TRBJ1-2, with no clear D. Trimming shortened V by 3 bases and J by 5 bases, and 7 bases separated the two germline ends. This CDR3 is built from 11 residues. The germline gives CDR1 DFQATT, CDR2 SNEGSKA (reference sequence). CDR3 residues: CSAREGYGYTF. The CDR3 DNA follows: TGCAGTGCTAGGGAGGGATATGGCTACACCTTC.

As DNA, the CDR3 is TGTGCCAGCAGCCTACAGGGGGGTGGCTACACCTTC. Protein product: CASSLQGGGYTF. The chain links TRBV3-1 (or the pseudogene TRBV3-2) to TRBJ1-2; 8 bases fit TRBD1. Germline V gene lookup returns CDR1 LGHDT and CDR2 YNNKEL (reference sequence). The CDR3 is made up of 12 amino acids. J lost 7 bases, V lost 4 bases, and 2 bases had no gene match.

V gene TRBV6-4 combines with J gene TRBJ2-7, with 7 positions matching TRBD2. Trimming cost V 11 bases and J 2 bases; bases outside gene matches: 9. CDR1 MRHNA and CDR2 SNTAGT come from the germline V gene. This CDR3 comprises 13 residues. The CDR3 DNA reads TGTGCCGGGGGGGAGGGTCCCGCCTACGAGCAGTACTTC. The encoded protein is CAGGEGPAYEQYF.

The gene calls are TRBV5-1 and TRBJ2-7; TRBD1 matches 10 bases. The J segment lost 5 bases and the V segment lost 3 bases, leaving 8 bases of the junction unmatched. Germline V gene lookup returns CDR1 SGHRS and CDR2 YFSETQ. This CDR3 comprises 15 residues. CDR3 nucleotide sequence: TGCGCCAGCAGCTACGGAGGGGACAGGGGAAACGAGCAGTACTTC. The encoded protein is CASSYGGDRGNEQYF.

V and J are TRBV27 and TRBJ1-2; TRBD1 matches at 7 bases. Germline V gene lookup returns CDR1 MNHEY and CDR2 SMNVEV (reference sequence). The CDR3 spans 15 residues. V lost 0 bases, J lost 3 bases, and 4 bases stayed unmatched. The CDR3 here is CASSLSDRSHYGYTF. Written as DNA, the CDR3 is TGTGCCAGCAGTTTATCGGACAGGAGCCACTATGGCTACACCTTC.

The chain uses TRBV6-5 and TRBJ1-2, with TRBD1 identical over 7 bases. Trimming at V came to 6 bases and at J to 7 bases, leaving 8 bases not matched to a gene. The CDR3 runs 13 residues. Germline CDR1 is MNHEY and CDR2 is SVGAGI. This CDR3 is CASSQGGSGGYTF. DNA of the CDR3: TGTGCCAGCAGCCAGGGGGGATCAGGTGGCTACACCTTC.

V is TRBV5-1 and J is TRBJ1-4; D remains unclear. Germline loops: CDR1 SGHRS, CDR2 YFSETQ. This CDR3 contains 14 residues. V lost 3 bases and J 4 bases, leaving 10 bases between the germline ends. The CDR3 DNA reads as TGCGCCAGCAGCTCGGGATACTATAATGAAAAACTGTTTTTT. Its translation is CASSSGYYNEKLFF. The full variable domain, in which reference TRBV5-1 and TRBJ1-4 provide the parts outside the CDR3, is KAGVTQTPRYLIKTRGQQVTLSCSPISGHRSVSWYQQTPGQGLQFLFEYFSETQRNKGNFPGRFSGRQFSNSRSEMNVSTLELGDSALYLCASSSGYYNEKLFFGSGTQLSVL.

This rearrangement joins TRBV6-5 to TRBJ2-1; TRBD2 agrees at 7 bases. The CDR3 is made up of 15 amino acids. The germline CDR1 and CDR2 sequences are MNHEY and SVGAGI. V shed 6 bases and J 5 bases; nucleotides not matched to a gene: 10. The CDR3 region is CASSSVGAGNNEQFF. Written as DNA, the CDR3 is TGTGCCAGCAGCTCCGTGGGAGCGGGAAACAATGAGCAGTTCTTC.

The V gene is TRBV14, the J gene TRBJ2-7, with TRBD1 as a possible D gene (6 bases). CDR1 and CDR2 from the germline V gene are SGHDN and FVKESK. This CDR3 is built from 16 residues. V was shortened by 4 bases and J by 3 bases, with 19 bases between the two germline ends. The CDR3 protein is CASSRTGPRGYYEQYF. In DNA, the CDR3 is TGTGCCAGCAGCCGCACAGGGCCAAGAGGGTACTACGAGCAGTACTTC.

This clone was counted once. The rearrangement uses TRBV5-8 and TRBJ2-7, with D possibly TRBD1 on 5 matching bases. Germline V gives CDR1 SGHTS, CDR2 YDEGEE. V lost 0 bases and J 5 bases, leaving 15 bases between the germline ends. The CDR3 is made up of 15 amino acids. CDR3 in amino acids: CASSLVARGNNEQYF. The CDR3 nucleotides read TGTGCCAGCAGCTTGGTAGCTAGGGGTAACAACGAGCAGTACTTC.

V gene TRBV3-1 (or the pseudogene TRBV3-2) combines with J gene TRBJ2-3; 7 bases align to TRBD1. The germline V gene encodes CDR1 LGHDT and CDR2 YNNKEL (reference sequence). V lost 4 bases, J lost 0 bases, and 4 bases stayed unmatched. The CDR3 runs to 15 residues. In nucleotides, the CDR3 is TGTGCCAGCAGCCGACAGGGTTTCAGCACAGATACGCAGTATTTT. This encodes CASSRQGFSTDTQYF.

The rearrangement links TRBV3-1 (or the pseudogene TRBV3-2) to TRBJ2-1, with D uncertain. This CDR3 has 15 amino acids. Germline values: CDR1 LGHDT, CDR2 YNNKEL (reference sequence). The ends were cut back, 1 base at V and 3 bases at J, with 10 bases in the middle. CDR3 nucleotide sequence: TGTGCCAGCAGCCAAGGGTACGAGATCTACAATGAGCAGTTCTTC. Amino acid sequence: CASSQGYEIYNEQFF.

The V call is TRBV4-3, the J call TRBJ1-2; 12 bases fit TRBD1. The CDR3 runs to 15 residues. The germline CDR1 and CDR2 sequences are LGHNA and YSLEER. Trimming took 3 bases from V and 8 from J; bases not matched to a gene: 7. In nucleotides, the CDR3 is TGCGCCAGCAGCCATCCTGGGACAGGGGGCAACGGCTACACCTTC. Protein product: CASSHPGTGGNGYTF.